Below, one TCR beta chain is given with its context. This clonotype has just a few counts. Its antigen target is currently unknown. Per-base qualities were not stored, and no clone one base away is much larger. Receptor libraries were prepared by PCR. TCR sequencing of DNA from cultured CD4+ T cells used the Oncomine TCR Beta short-read assay at the Johns Hopkins FTIC core. The QIAamp micro DNA kit was used to extract genomic DNA from the cultured CD4+ T cells. Oncomine TCR Beta libraries made from cultured CD4+ T cells were pooled using unique dual indexes and sequenced on an Illumina iSeq 100. The original pipeline was this. Non-productive sequences were filtered out, and CDR3s that did not start with C, did not end with F or W, or were shorter than 7 amino acids were discarded. The MANAFEST web application was used to identify antigen-specific clonotypes by comparing peptide-stimulated wells against reference wells and other culture wells. For a clone to be called positive, the clone needed an FDR below 0.05, an odds ratio above 5, and a productive frequency above 0.1% in at least two of three replicate wells. Clonotypes that were significantly expanded in both SARS-CoV-2 spike wells and at least one common cold coronavirus spike condition were defined as cross-reactive. CDR3 homology was assessed with Levenshtein distances (stringdist) and unrooted phylogenetic trees (ape) in R version 3.6.1. TCRdb reprocessed the public reads (quality trimming at Q25 with fastp, clone calling with MiXCR) and kept in-frame beta chains. CDR3 protein duplicates are merged, each entry listing the most common genes and DNA. None of the V and J calls come from the authors' own analysis; TCRdb made them. For this sample the table gives approximately 24,000 distinct CDR3 sequences, of which about 42% were detected only once. 4.1% of the sample comes from the top ten.

CDR1 and CDR2 (DFQATT, SNEGSKA) derive from the germline V gene (reference sequence). V and J are truncated by 0 bases and 0 bases respectively, leaving an intervening sequence of 9 bases. The CDR3 has 15 amino acids, counting the end cysteine and phenylalanine. Here the CDR3 DNA is all that survives: 45 bases in frame from base 1. This record comes from a study of vaccination and CD4 T cells after COVID-19 (dated by TCRdb to 2022 to 2024). In terms of the full investigation: Convalescent patients had a positive SARS-CoV-2 result on nasal swab PCR, and of these patients, some 10 had mild disease and one had severe disease. The convalescent cohort included six males and four females, with two Hispanic individuals, seven Caucasians, two Asians and one multiracial person. Participants received two doses of either the Pfizer-BioNTech BNT162b2 vaccine (n=8) or the Moderna mRNA-1273 vaccine (n=2). Post-COVID blood samples from convalescent patients were collected a median of around 110 days after diagnosis, with a range of roughly 35 to 180 days. Post-vaccine blood samples were obtained a median of approximately 70 days after the second vaccine dose, with a range of about 13 to 241 days. For three convalescent patients, samples were collected at an early post-vaccination timepoint (day 14) as well as at a late post-vaccination timepoint (days 161 to 241). For stimulating the cultures, overlapping spike peptide pools were used, derived from SARS-CoV-2 as well as from the common cold coronaviruses HCoV-NL63, HCoV-OC43 and HCoV-229E. Control cultures used a CEFX viral epitope pool as positive control, an HIV-1 Nef peptide pool as negative control, or no peptide. In ten to eleven COVID-19 convalescent patients and a handful of infection-naive healthy vaccine recipients, the spike-specific CD4+ TCR repertoire before mRNA vaccination was compared with the repertoire after mRNA vaccination. Study-wide conclusions, independent of this receptor: Only a relatively small number of convalescent patients were included in the study, and early timepoints following natural infection were not analyzed. In convalescent patients, nearly all vaccine-specific clones (304 of 307) were found to be mono-reactive for SARS-CoV-2 spike rather than cross-reactive with common cold coronaviruses. The median count of SARS-CoV-2-reactive clonotypes went up from under 25 after infection to 38 after vaccination, although the change was not significant. In convalescent patients, a median roughly 85% of post-vaccine SARS-CoV-2-reactive clones were detected only after vaccination, suggesting vaccine-specific priming.

Per the publication, the time point label means: late sampling 161 to 241 days after vaccination in a few convalescent patients. The sample's treatment or condition label is to be understood as: roughly ten-day PBMC culture with coronavirus spike peptide pools or control peptides (ViraFEST assay). To expand antigen-specific T cells with peptide pools and then pick out the expanded clonotypes through TCR sequencing, the study relied on the ViraFEST assay. The convalescent patients' positive SARS-CoV-2 PCR tests were from March to December 2020, which was before the Alpha, Beta and Delta variants emerged in the United States. Each well held approximately 2 million PBMCs cultured in IMDM containing roughly 5.4% human AB serum and around 10 IU/ml IL-2, with 8.5 to 10 ug/ml peptide pools added. Half of the culture medium was replaced with fresh IL-2-containing medium on days 3 and 7. CD4+ T cells were isolated after approximately eleven days of culture through negative selection using the EasySep CD4+ T cell isolation kit. Ficoll-Paque Plus gradient centrifugation was used to isolate PBMCs from whole blood, and the isolated PBMCs were then either used fresh or cryopreserved at -140C. Culture conditions were generally each tested in triplicate wells.

This specimen was CD4+ T cells from blood, cultured in vitro, taken about 7 months after SARS-CoV-2 vaccination. This TCR derives from a human donor who had recovered from COVID-19. The chain is encoded by TRBV20-1 joined to TRBJ1-5; TRBD1 is perhaps the D gene, given 5 matching bases. The CDR3 protein sequence reads: CSARDPGGSNQPQHF. Read as DNA, the sequence is TGCAGTGCTAGAGATCCGGGGGGTAGCAATCAGCCCCAGCATTTT.